Listed below are T cell receptor beta chains from one sample, sequenced in a study of glioma-infiltrating T cells. Each CDR3 protein is one row after TCRdb ran MiXCR on the multiplex PCR reads. Here the sample spans more than 350,000 distinct CDR3 sequences, around 38% being singletons. Sequences were obtained from glioma tissue, nonneoplastic brain tissue, or PBMCs (not recorded which). These TCRs come from a human donor with low-grade glioma or glioblastoma, undergoing nonglioma brain surgery, or in good health (not recorded which). CDR3s include the opening cysteine and the closing phenylalanine or tryptophan. The D gene is left open where the match is weak. The size entry is marked missing in some rows and otherwise reads once, few, many or a size class.

CDR3 DNA	CDR3 protein	clone size	D gene	V gene	J gene
TGTGCCAGCAGTTACTCTACAGCCTACGAGCAGTACTTC	CASSYSTAYEQYF	NA	NA	TRBV6-5	TRBJ2-7
TGTGCCAGCAGCCAGGACAGGATCAATCAGCCCCAGCATTTT	CASSQDRINQPQHF	many	TRBD1	TRBV7-2	TRBJ1-5
TGTGCCAGTTGCCTTGGCAATCAGCCCCAGCATTTT	CASCLGNQPQHF	NA	NA	TRBV19	TRBJ1-5
TGTGCCAGCAGCTTTCCGGGTGAGACAGATACGCAGTATTTT	CASSFPGETDTQYF	few	NA	TRBV5-4	TRBJ2-3
TGTGCCAGCTCACCCCGCGCGGCAAGCACAGATACGCAGTATTTT	CASSPRAASTDTQYF	NA	NA	TRBV18	TRBJ2-3
TGTGCCAGCAGTGGACGGACTAGCGGGAGATTGGAGCTGATAGATACGCAGTATTTT	CASSGRTSGRLELIDTQYF	NA	TRBD2	TRBV6-1	TRBJ2-3
TGCGCCAGCAGCCGGGACAGTTGGACTGAAGCTTTCTTT	CASSRDSWTEAFF	few	TRBD1	TRBV4-1	TRBJ1-1
TGCAGTGCTAGGGGCAGGGGCAATCAGCCCCAGCATTTT	CSARGRGNQPQHF	many	NA	TRBV20-1	TRBJ1-5
TGTGCCAGAAGTGCGTCGGGGGCTCGCACTGAAGCTTTCTTT	CARSASGARTEAFF	NA	NA	TRBV2	TRBJ1-1
TGTGCCAGCTTCTTACAGGGAAACGTCGAGACCCAGTACTTC	CASFLQGNVETQYF	NA	NA	TRBV2	TRBJ2-5